The 7 T cell receptor beta chains listed next were all sequenced from one sample in a study of shared clonotypes between healthy human individuals. Method: immunoSEQ multiplex PCR; TCRdb's copy keeps in-frame clones and lacks some. The table has about 1.5 million clones, approximately 98% seen once; the top ten hold less than 0.55%. Sequencing was carried out using naive CD4+ T cells sorted from blood. Subset described: CD45RA+ positively selected. The receptors originated from a man aged 25 to 45 in good health.

This sequence joins TRBV9 and TRBJ2-1, with 8 bases aligning to TRBD2. Germline CDR1 reads SGDLS; CDR2 reads YYNGEE. After removal of 1 base from V and 3 bases from J, the junction contained 9 bases not matched to a gene. The CDR3 is 17 residues long. The CDR3 nucleotides read TGTGCCAGCAGCGTAACCGCCCCGGCGGGAGGCTACAATGAGCAGTTCTTC. Its translation: CASSVTAPAGGYNEQFF.

The V gene is TRBV6-6, the J gene TRBJ2-3; no firm D call. The V gene lost 7 bases and the J gene lost 0 bases, with 11 bases spanning the gap. The germline V gene encodes CDR1 MNHNY and CDR2 SVGAGI (reference sequence). The CDR3 length is 14 residues. CDR3 coding DNA: TGTGCCAGCAAGTACAGCGTTAGCACAGATACGCAGTATTTT. The encoded protein is CASKYSVSTDTQYF.

This chain links TRBV6-6 with TRBJ2-2; no firm D call. CDR3 length: 16 residues. Germline loops: CDR1 MNHNY, CDR2 SVGAGI (reference sequence). V lost 6 bases to trimming and J lost 3 bases, with 17 bases between them. CDR3 in amino acids: CASRPPVGLDTGELFF. The DNA for the CDR3 is TGTGCCAGCAGACCCCCAGTGGGCCTGGACACCGGGGAGCTGTTTTTT.

This clone was observed once. This rearrangement joins TRBV6-5 to TRBJ2-3, with 9 bases lining up with TRBD1. This CDR3 region has 13 residues. The trim removed 6 bases at V and 4 bases at J, leaving 2 bases unmatched. Germline V gene lookup returns CDR1 MNHEY and CDR2 SVGAGI. DNA of the CDR3: TGTGCCAGCAGCAGGACAGGGGCAGATACGCAGTATTTT. Residues: CASSRTGADTQYF.

V is TRBV5-1 and J is TRBJ2-2; 10 nucleotides match TRBD2. The CDR3 has 15 amino acids. V lost 7 bases, J lost 6 bases, and 9 bases stayed unmatched. Germline assignment: CDR1 SGHRS and CDR2 YFSETQ. The CDR3 spells CASPLSGRGPGELFF. The CDR3 coding sequence is TGCGCCAGCCCCTTGAGCGGGAGGGGGCCCGGGGAGCTGTTTTTT. The full variable domain, rest sourced from reference TRBV5-1 and TRBJ2-2, is KAGVTQTPRYLIKTRGQQVTLSCSPISGHRSVSWYQQTPGQGLQFLFEYFSETQRNKGNFPGRFSGRQFSNSRSEMNVSTLELGDSALYLCASPLSGRGPGELFFGEGSRLTVL.

The chain carries TRBV11-2 and TRBJ2-3, with 10 nucleotides matching TRBD1. CDR3 length: 16 amino acids. CDR1 is SGHAT and CDR2 is FQNNGV in the germline V gene. The V segment lost 4 bases and the J segment 5 bases; nucleotides outside the gene matches: 9. The CDR3 DNA is TGTGCCAGCAGCTGGAGGGACAGGGGTGGTGTAGATACGCAGTATTTT. Translating it yields CASSWRDRGGVDTQYF. Full variable domain (missing parts from reference TRBV11-2 and TRBJ2-3): EAGVAQSPRYKIIEKRQSVAFWCNPISGHATLYWYQQILGQGPKLLIQFQNNGVVDDSQLPKDRFSAERLKGVDSTLKIQPAKLEDSAVYLCASSWRDRGGVDTQYFGPGTRLTVL.

This chain joins TRBV5-1 and TRBJ2-7, with TRBD1 matching 8 bases. This CDR3 spans 14 amino acids. Germline CDR1 reads SGHRS; CDR2 reads YFSETQ. The V segment lost 4 bases and the J segment 2 bases; nucleotides outside the gene matches: 5. The CDR3 DNA sequence: TGCGCCAGCAGCCCCGAGGACAGGGCCTACGAGCAGTACTTC. Its translation is CASSPEDRAYEQYF. The whole variable domain, remainder taken from reference TRBV5-1 and TRBJ2-7, is KAGVTQTPRYLIKTRGQQVTLSCSPISGHRSVSWYQQTPGQGLQFLFEYFSETQRNKGNFPGRFSGRQFSNSRSEMNVSTLELGDSALYLCASSPEDRAYEQYFGPGTRLTVT.